This TCR beta chain is drawn from a study of cytomegalovirus exposure and HLA in healthy donors. As for the study in general: Unique TCRs from HLA-typed donors, roughly 89 million of them, were held in an early data release. Study results and limitations: The analysis excluded some indistinguishable V segments, including TRBV6-2 and TRBV6-3. Cytomegalovirus association was assigned to more than 150 TCR beta chains.

This CDR3 region has 16 residues. V was cut by 3 bases and J by 6 bases, with 18 bases left in between. The germline CDR1 and CDR2 sequences are LGHNT and FRNRAP. As regards this clone: Antigen unknown.

60 Vbeta and 13 Jbeta primers were used in PCR. The data were produced by immunoSEQ multiplex PCR, yet TCRdb's version contains in-frame clones alone and is incomplete. This repertoire shows approximately 110,000 clones, 76% found once; its top ten account for less than 2.5%. The chain recombines TRBV12-5 with TRBJ1-5; a possible D gene is TRBD1 (5 bases). Sequenced sample: PBMCs. The clonotype originates from a man aged 45 to 65 in good health and CMV-seronegative. DNA for the CDR3: TGTGCTAGTGGTTTCCTGCCCCGGACAATTCGTCAGCCCCAGCATTTT. Amino acid sequence: CASGFLPRTIRQPQHF.